This T cell receptor beta chain was documented in a study of shared clonotypes between healthy human individuals. Several immunoSEQ plates held equal portions of the genomic DNA taken from each subset. The method was immunoSEQ multiplex PCR; TCRdb's version includes in-frame clones alone and lacks a portion of them. The repertoire holds 950,000 to 1,200,000 clones, roughly 80% seen once, with approximately 0.9% in the top ten. This clone is a singleton in its sample. Trimming took off 5 bases at V and 0 bases at J, with 7 bases between the two ends. In germline, CDR1 is MNHEY, CDR2 SVGAGI. The CDR3 extends over 13 amino acids.

Sequenced sample: memory CD4+ T cells from PBMCs. The subset denotes: CD45RA-negative fraction. The sequence was obtained from a young man in good health. Some clones in this sample may be carry-over from other donors' samples. The genes are TRBV6-5 and TRBJ1-1, with D possibly TRBD1 on 5 matching bases. In DNA form, the CDR3 reads TGTGCCAGCAGTAAGACAGTGAACACTGAAGCTTTCTTT. Translated: CASSKTVNTEAFF.